This T cell receptor beta chain derives from a study of T cells in Graves' hyperthyroidism and ophthalmopathy. Enrolled ophthalmopathy patients presented with a Clinical Activity Score of at least 3, a NOSPECS grade of at least 4, and disease duration under 3 months. TCR beta CDR3 regions were amplified from RNA transcripts. The HTBI primer set was used in a first-round RT-PCR of the TCR CDR3. One entry per CDR3 protein, called by TCRdb with MiXCR from the multiplex PCR reads. This table holds about 520,000 distinct CDR3 sequences, roughly a quarter found once. The CDR3 loop spans 16 amino acids. V lost 1 base, J lost 5 bases, and 5 bases stayed unmatched. The V gene's germline CDR1 is SGDLS and CDR2 YYNGEE.

The sequence derives from a woman aged 30 to 39 with Graves' ophthalmopathy. The sequenced sample was blood. This chain joins TRBV9 and TRBJ1-6, with 8 bases that match TRBD1. The CDR3 DNA reads as TGTGCCAGCAGCGTACAGGACAGGGTGCATAATTCACCCCTCCACTTT. Protein: CASSVQDRVHNSPLHF.